Reported below is one T cell receptor beta chain. These data belong to a study of blood T cell repertoires in COVID-19. Libraries were prepared by immunoSEQ multiplex PCR; TCRdb keeps only in-frame clonotypes and omits some of them. The table includes roughly 160,000 clones, approximately 86% detected once. With 4 bases clipped from V and 5 bases from J, the junction kept 10 bases outside the gene matches. Per germline, CDR1 KGHSH and CDR2 LQKENI. The CDR3 loop spans 15 amino acids. This chain links TRBV18 with TRBJ2-7; 8 nucleotides agree with TRBD2. The TCR was taken from a man in his sixties with acute or convalescent COVID-19. The material sequenced was peripheral blood. The chain's CDR3 is CASSRMAGGYNEQYF. The DNA of the CDR3 is TGTGCCAGCTCACGGATGGCGGGAGGTTACAACGAGCAGTACTTC. The full variable domain, completed using reference TRBV18 and TRBJ2-7, is NAGVMQNPRHLVRRRGQEARLRCSPMKGHSHVYWYRQLPEEGLKFMVYLQKENIIDESGMPKERFSAEFPKEGPSILRIQQVVRGDSAAYFCASSRMAGGYNEQYFGPGTRLTVT.